This is a list of T cell receptor beta chains from one sample in a study of OX40 agonist ivuxolimab in advanced cancers. The method was immunoSEQ multiplex PCR; TCRdb's version includes in-frame clones alone and lacks a portion of them. Of 75,000 to 100,000 clones in the sample, more than 80% are singletons; the top ten hold 5.5%. Sample: CD4+ or CD8+ T cells sorted from blood, taken in a trial of the OX40 agonist ivuxolimab. The receptors derive from an adult with an advanced solid tumor such as melanoma, head and neck, liver or kidney cancer. Both conserved end residues are part of each CDR3. Each record gives: CDR3 protein, CDR3 DNA, V gene, J gene, D gene, clone size. A D gene is named only where the DNA matches it firmly. Part of the rows lack a size; the others show once, few, many or a class for expanded clones.

CDR3aa: CASSSSVELFF
CDR3nt: TGTGCCAGCAGCTCTAGCGTAGAGCTGTTTTTT
v_gene: TRBV7-9
j_gene: TRBJ2-2
d_gene: NA
abundance: once

CDR3aa: CASSTQAGGRNEQFF
CDR3nt: TGTGCCAGCAGCACCCAAGCGGGGGGGCGGAATGAGCAGTTCTTC
v_gene: TRBV5-4
j_gene: TRBJ2-1
d_gene: TRBD2
abundance: NA

CDR3aa: CASSPVASAALAKNIQYF
CDR3nt: TGTGCCAGCAGCCCCGTCGCCTCAGCGGCCTTAGCCAAAAACATTCAGTACTTC
v_gene: TRBV7-8
j_gene: TRBJ2-4
d_gene: NA
abundance: NA

CDR3aa: CASSLISLLARDTQYF
CDR3nt: TGTGCCAGCAGCTTAATAAGCCTCCTAGCTAGAGATACGCAGTATTTT
v_gene: TRBV7-3
j_gene: TRBJ2-3
d_gene: NA
abundance: NA

CDR3aa: CASSRAWGYEQYF
CDR3nt: TGTGCCAGCAGTCGGGCATGGGGCTACGAGCAGTACTTC
v_gene: TRBV6-1
j_gene: TRBJ2-7
d_gene: NA
abundance: NA

CDR3aa: CASTDGNNQPQHF
CDR3nt: TGTGCCAGCACAGACGGAAACAATCAGCCCCAGCATTTT
v_gene: TRBV19
j_gene: TRBJ1-5
d_gene: NA
abundance: few

CDR3aa: CASSLADRGLAKNIQYF
CDR3nt: TGTGCCAGCAGCTTGGCAGACAGGGGGCTAGCCAAAAACATTCAGTACTTC
v_gene: TRBV5-4
j_gene: TRBJ2-4
d_gene: TRBD1
abundance: NA

CDR3aa: CASSVQGKSQPQHF
CDR3nt: TGTGCCAGCAGCGTACAGGGAAAAAGTCAGCCCCAGCATTTT
v_gene: TRBV7-9
j_gene: TRBJ1-5
d_gene: NA
abundance: NA

CDR3aa: CASSYSTQGKTKLFF
CDR3nt: TGTGCCAGCAGTTACTCGACGCAGGGGAAAACGAAACTGTTTTTT
v_gene: TRBV6-6
j_gene: TRBJ1-4
d_gene: NA
abundance: NA

CDR3aa: CASSYGRSYGYTF
CDR3nt: TGTGCCAGCAGTTACGGCAGGTCGTATGGCTACACCTTC
v_gene: TRBV6-6
j_gene: TRBJ1-2
d_gene: NA
abundance: NA

CDR3aa: CASSRDRESTEAFF
CDR3nt: TGTGCCAGCAGTCGGGACAGGGAAAGCACTGAAGCTTTCTTT
v_gene: TRBV6-4
j_gene: TRBJ1-1
d_gene: TRBD1
abundance: NA

CDR3aa: CASSLESGIVFAQYF
CDR3nt: TGTGCCAGCAGCTTAGAATCTGGGATAGTGTTCGCGCAGTATTTT
v_gene: TRBV7-9
j_gene: TRBJ2-3
d_gene: NA
abundance: NA

CDR3aa: CAASDGSRTEAFF
CDR3nt: TGTGCCGCTAGTGATGGGAGTCGCACTGAAGCTTTCTTT
v_gene: TRBV19
j_gene: TRBJ1-1
d_gene: NA
abundance: NA

CDR3aa: CASSLGLSEQYF
CDR3nt: TGCGCCAGCAGCCTGGGACTATCCGAGCAGTACTTC
v_gene: TRBV5-1
j_gene: TRBJ2-7
d_gene: TRBD2
abundance: NA

CDR3aa: CASSWGTGANVLTF
CDR3nt: TGTGCCAGCAGCTGGGGTACTGGGGCCAACGTCCTGACTTTC
v_gene: TRBV7-3
j_gene: TRBJ2-6
d_gene: NA
abundance: NA

CDR3aa: CASSLAVGQGRDGYTF
CDR3nt: TGTGCCAGCAGCTTAGCGGTGGGACAGGGTAGGGATGGCTACACCTTC
v_gene: TRBV11-2
j_gene: TRBJ1-2
d_gene: TRBD1
abundance: few

CDR3aa: CASKGGDTQYF
CDR3nt: TGTGCCAGCAAGGGAGGAGATACGCAGTATTTT
v_gene: TRBV6-1
j_gene: TRBJ2-3
d_gene: NA
abundance: NA

CDR3aa: CATSQPGQGTNYGYTF
CDR3nt: TGTGCCACCTCCCAGCCGGGACAGGGTACTAACTATGGCTACACCTTC
v_gene: TRBV19
j_gene: TRBJ1-2
d_gene: TRBD1
abundance: NA

CDR3aa: CASSESPWAGDSGELFF
CDR3nt: TGTGCCAGCAGTGAAAGTCCGTGGGCAGGGGACTCCGGGGAGCTGTTTTTT
v_gene: TRBV2
j_gene: TRBJ2-2
d_gene: NA
abundance: NA

CDR3aa: CASTAGGIYGYTF
CDR3nt: TGTGCCAGCACCGCCGGGGGCATCTATGGCTACACCTTC
v_gene: TRBV2
j_gene: TRBJ1-2
d_gene: NA
abundance: few

CDR3aa: CASSYSIGDRRLPLHF
CDR3nt: TGTGCCAGCAGTTACTCGATAGGGGACAGACGTTTACCCCTCCACTTT
v_gene: TRBV6-6
j_gene: TRBJ1-6
d_gene: TRBD1
abundance: NA

CDR3aa: CASATGTAGQAF
CDR3nt: TGTGCCAGCGCAACGGGGACCGCGGGACAAGCCTTC
v_gene: TRBV18
j_gene: TRBJ1-2
d_gene: NA
abundance: NA

CDR3aa: CASKTPNTGELFF
CDR3nt: TGCGCCAGCAAAACACCGAACACCGGGGAGCTGTTTTTT
v_gene: TRBV5-1
j_gene: TRBJ2-2
d_gene: NA
abundance: NA

CDR3aa: CASSPPRPGTSGRGHEQYF
CDR3nt: TGTGCCAGCAGCCCGCCCCGGCCGGGGACTAGCGGGAGGGGACACGAGCAGTACTTC
v_gene: TRBV7-3
j_gene: TRBJ2-7
d_gene: TRBD2
abundance: NA

CDR3aa: CASSETGGFHEQYF
CDR3nt: TGTGCCAGCAGTGAAACAGGGGGCTTCCACGAGCAGTACTTC
v_gene: TRBV2
j_gene: TRBJ2-7
d_gene: TRBD1
abundance: once

CDR3aa: CASTLLAESYEQYF
CDR3nt: TGTGCCAGCACTCTTCTAGCGGAGTCCTACGAGCAGTACTTC
v_gene: TRBV11-2
j_gene: TRBJ2-7
d_gene: TRBD2
abundance: NA

CDR3aa: CASGPPTSGRAREQFF
CDR3nt: TGTGCTAGTGGTCCACCAACTAGCGGGAGGGCCCGAGAGCAGTTCTTC
v_gene: TRBV12-5
j_gene: TRBJ2-1
d_gene: TRBD2
abundance: few

CDR3aa: CATQGRDPNEKLFF
CDR3nt: TGTGCCACCCAGGGCCGTGACCCGAATGAAAAACTGTTTTTT
v_gene: TRBV10-3
j_gene: TRBJ1-4
d_gene: NA
abundance: NA

CDR3aa: CASSSPPGTNSPLHF
CDR3nt: TGTGCCAGCAGTTCCCCTCCAGGGACCAATTCACCCCTCCACTTT
v_gene: TRBV6-5
j_gene: TRBJ1-6
d_gene: NA
abundance: few

CDR3aa: CASSAPPDTQYF
CDR3nt: TGTGCCAGCAGCGCCCCACCAGATACGCAGTATTTT
v_gene: TRBV9
j_gene: TRBJ2-3
d_gene: NA
abundance: NA

CDR3aa: CASNAVGPPSTDTQYF
CDR3nt: TGTGCCAGCAACGCCGTAGGTCCTCCATCCACAGATACGCAGTATTTT
v_gene: TRBV27
j_gene: TRBJ2-3
d_gene: NA
abundance: NA

CDR3aa: CASSLALGGTETQYF
CDR3nt: TGTGCCAGCAGCTTAGCGCTCGGCGGGACAGAGACCCAGTACTTC
v_gene: TRBV7-2
j_gene: TRBJ2-5
d_gene: NA
abundance: NA

CDR3aa: CASSIQDYSNQPQHF
CDR3nt: TGTGCCAGTAGTATCCAGGACTATAGCAATCAGCCCCAGCATTTT
v_gene: TRBV19
j_gene: TRBJ1-5
d_gene: NA
abundance: NA

CDR3aa: CASSLQGRGGYNEQFF
CDR3nt: TGTGCCAGCAGCTTACAAGGGCGGGGGGGCTACAATGAGCAGTTCTTC
v_gene: TRBV7-2
j_gene: TRBJ2-1
d_gene: TRBD2
abundance: NA

CDR3aa: CASTGRSYNEQFF
CDR3nt: TGTGCCAGTACGGGGCGCTCCTACAATGAGCAGTTCTTC
v_gene: TRBV19
j_gene: TRBJ2-1
d_gene: NA
abundance: NA

CDR3aa: CASSERVGTEAFF
CDR3nt: TGTGCCAGCAGCGAAAGGGTTGGTACTGAAGCTTTCTTT
v_gene: TRBV9
j_gene: TRBJ1-1
d_gene: NA
abundance: few

CDR3aa: CASSLGTEALNEQFF
CDR3nt: TGTGCCAGCAGTCTCGGGACAGAGGCTCTCAATGAGCAGTTCTTC
v_gene: TRBV27
j_gene: TRBJ2-1
d_gene: TRBD1
abundance: few

CDR3aa: CASSVTSGGDEQYF
CDR3nt: TGTGCCAGCAGCGTAACTAGCGGGGGGGACGAGCAGTACTTC
v_gene: TRBV9
j_gene: TRBJ2-7
d_gene: TRBD2
abundance: NA

CDR3aa: CASLLYAGTGTDTQYF
CDR3nt: TGTGCCAGCCTCTTATATGCAGGGACGGGCACAGATACGCAGTATTTT
v_gene: TRBV5-6
j_gene: TRBJ2-3
d_gene: NA
abundance: NA

CDR3aa: CASSLRRGSGNTIYF
CDR3nt: TGTGCCAGCAGCTTAAGGAGGGGGTCTGGAAACACCATATATTTT
v_gene: TRBV7-8
j_gene: TRBJ1-3
d_gene: NA
abundance: once

CDR3aa: CASSLGGGQADTQYF
CDR3nt: TGTGCCAGCAGCCTCGGTGGGGGGCAGGCAGATACGCAGTATTTT
v_gene: TRBV7-2
j_gene: TRBJ2-3
d_gene: NA
abundance: once

CDR3aa: CAKQGGTSTDTQYF
CDR3nt: TGTGCCAAACAGGGCGGGACTAGCACAGATACGCAGTATTTT
v_gene: TRBV2
j_gene: TRBJ2-3
d_gene: NA
abundance: NA

CDR3aa: CASSSGTFYGYTF
CDR3nt: TGTGCCAGCAGCTCAGGGACATTCTATGGCTACACCTTC
v_gene: TRBV7-9
j_gene: TRBJ1-2
d_gene: NA
abundance: once

CDR3aa: CASSPTGGRTEAFF
CDR3nt: TGTGCCAGCAGTCCCACAGGGGGTAGAACTGAAGCTTTCTTT
v_gene: TRBV6-6
j_gene: TRBJ1-1
d_gene: TRBD1
abundance: NA

CDR3aa: CASGPSGSSYNEQFF
CDR3nt: TGTGCTAGTGGTCCTAGCGGGAGTTCCTACAATGAGCAGTTCTTC
v_gene: TRBV12-5
j_gene: TRBJ2-1
d_gene: TRBD2
abundance: NA

CDR3aa: CASSLWQGSEQYF
CDR3nt: TGTGCCAGCAGCTTATGGCAGGGTTCCGAGCAGTACTTC
v_gene: TRBV7-2
j_gene: TRBJ2-7
d_gene: NA
abundance: NA

CDR3aa: CAISESSGKNSPLHF
CDR3nt: TGTGCCATCAGTGAGTCTTCAGGGAAGAATTCACCCCTCCACTTT
v_gene: TRBV10-3
j_gene: TRBJ1-6
d_gene: NA
abundance: NA